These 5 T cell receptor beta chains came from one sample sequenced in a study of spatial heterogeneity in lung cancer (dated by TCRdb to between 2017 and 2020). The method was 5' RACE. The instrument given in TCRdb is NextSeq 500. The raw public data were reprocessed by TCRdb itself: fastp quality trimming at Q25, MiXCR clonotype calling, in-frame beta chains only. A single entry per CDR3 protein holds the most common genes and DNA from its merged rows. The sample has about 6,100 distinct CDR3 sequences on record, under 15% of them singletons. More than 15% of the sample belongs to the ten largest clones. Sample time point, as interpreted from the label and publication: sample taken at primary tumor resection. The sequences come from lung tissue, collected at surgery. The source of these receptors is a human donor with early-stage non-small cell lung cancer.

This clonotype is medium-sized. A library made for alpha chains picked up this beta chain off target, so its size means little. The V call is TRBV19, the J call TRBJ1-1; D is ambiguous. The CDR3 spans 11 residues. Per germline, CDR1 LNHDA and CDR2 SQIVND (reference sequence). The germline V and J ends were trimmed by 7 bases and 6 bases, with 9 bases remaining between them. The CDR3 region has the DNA TGTGCCAGTACGGTGTGGGCTGAAGCTTTCTTT. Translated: CASTVWAEAFF.

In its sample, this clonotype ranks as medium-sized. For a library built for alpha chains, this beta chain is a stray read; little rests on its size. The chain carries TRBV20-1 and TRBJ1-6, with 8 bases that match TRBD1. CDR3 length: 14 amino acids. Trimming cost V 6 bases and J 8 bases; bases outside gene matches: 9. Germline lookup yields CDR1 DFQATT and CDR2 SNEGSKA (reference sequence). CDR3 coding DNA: TGCAGTGCCGAAACAGGGGGTGGTGATTCACCCCTCCACTTT. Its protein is CSAETGGGDSPLHF.

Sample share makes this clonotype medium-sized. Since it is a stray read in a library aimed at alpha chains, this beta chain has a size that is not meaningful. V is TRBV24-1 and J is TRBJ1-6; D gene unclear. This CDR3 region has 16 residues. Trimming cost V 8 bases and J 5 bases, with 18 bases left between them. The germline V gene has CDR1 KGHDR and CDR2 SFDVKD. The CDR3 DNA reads TGTGCCACCATCTCTGGACCGAGGTGGCATAATTCACCCCTCCACTTT. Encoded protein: CATISGPRWHNSPLHF.

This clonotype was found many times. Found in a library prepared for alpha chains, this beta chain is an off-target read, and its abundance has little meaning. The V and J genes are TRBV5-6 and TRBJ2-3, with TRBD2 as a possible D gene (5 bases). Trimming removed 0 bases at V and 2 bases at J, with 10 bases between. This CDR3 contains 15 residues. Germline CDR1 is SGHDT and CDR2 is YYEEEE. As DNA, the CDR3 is TGTGCCAGCAGCTTGGGAATGGGAGACACAGATACGCAGTATTTT. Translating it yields CASSLGMGDTDTQYF.

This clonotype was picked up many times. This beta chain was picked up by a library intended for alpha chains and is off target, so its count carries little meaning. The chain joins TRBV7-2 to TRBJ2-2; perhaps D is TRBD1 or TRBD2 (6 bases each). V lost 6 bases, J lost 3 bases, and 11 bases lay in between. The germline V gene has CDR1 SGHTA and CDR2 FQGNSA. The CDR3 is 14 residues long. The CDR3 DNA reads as TGTGCCAGCAGGGGGGGCCCGGACACCGGGGAGCTGTTTTTT. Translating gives CASRGGPDTGELFF.